This TCR beta chain was found in a study of T-cell reconstitution after alpha-beta-depleted transplantation in children. The study's findings and limits: When one year had passed after transplant, most T-cell counts and diversity came from newly produced T cells.

The CDR3 contains 16 residues. Germline V lookup: CDR1 KGHDR, CDR2 SFDVKD. Deletions cut 2 bases from V and 0 bases from J, with 10 bases between. Regarding this clonotype: Its antigen is unidentified.

The library targeted TCRbeta and was prepared with unique molecular identifiers. TCRdb re-analysed the PCR reads in MiXCR, keeping a single row per CDR3 protein. The table records 90,000 to 150,000 distinct CDR3 sequences, roughly 24% of them present only once. The sequencing here drew on PBMCs, mostly from graft donor cells, taken 180 days after TCRalphabeta/CD19-depleted stem cell transplant. The source is a male patient under 10 years old who had a stem cell transplant for chronic granulomatous disease, so the T cells may come from the graft donor. The J gene is TRBJ2-1, the V gene TRBV24-1; D uncertain. CDR3 in amino acids: CATSDSWPSSYNEQFF. The CDR3 coding sequence is TGTGCCACCAGTGATTCGTGGCCAAGCTCCTACAATGAGCAGTTCTTC.